This entry features one T cell receptor beta chain sequence. The CDR3 is 14 residues long. The germline gives CDR1 MGHRA, CDR2 YSYEKL. V was pared by 0 bases and J by 10 bases, with 6 bases of the junction left unmatched. Primers: 60 Vbeta forward and 13 Jbeta reverse. Sequencing used immunoSEQ multiplex PCR; TCRdb keeps in-frame clones, though not all of them. This sample carries 250,000 to 350,000 clones, 86% of them seen once, and the ten largest clones take around 4%. The record originates from a study of cytomegalovirus exposure and HLA in healthy donors. The J gene is TRBJ1-1, the V gene TRBV4-1, with 9 nucleotides matching TRBD1. The TCR was taken from a man aged 35 to 55 in good health and CMV-seropositive. Sequencing was carried out using PBMCs. The chain's CDR3 is CASSQDPGDRVAFF. CDR3 bases: TGCGCCAGCAGCCAAGATCCAGGGGACAGGGTAGCTTTCTTT.